This T cell receptor (beta chain) comes out of a study of OX40 agonist ivuxolimab in advanced cancers. Trimming pared 1 base from V and 1 base from J, leaving 8 bases between. The germline gives CDR1 SGDLS, CDR2 YYNGEE. The CDR3 covers 14 residues. Using immunoSEQ multiplex PCR, the repertoire was profiled, and TCRdb retains in-frame clones only, with some absent. The sample has more than 65,000 clones, around 84% seen once; the top ten hold approximately 0.78%. V is TRBV9 and J is TRBJ1-1; no clear D. The source material was CD4+ or CD8+ T cells sorted from blood, sampled in a trial of the OX40 agonist ivuxolimab. The receptor's source is an adult with an advanced solid tumor such as melanoma, head and neck, liver or kidney cancer. This CDR3 reads CASSVQTSNTEAFF. CDR3 in DNA: TGTGCCAGCAGCGTACAGACATCGAACACTGAAGCTTTCTTT.